This TCR beta chain was sequenced in a study of blood T cell repertoires in COVID-19. Germline lookup yields CDR1 SGDLS and CDR2 YYNGEE. Trimming at V came to 4 bases and at J to 7 bases, leaving 11 bases not matched to a gene. This CDR3 is built from 15 residues. Clones were sequenced by immunoSEQ multiplex PCR, and TCRdb holds only the in-frame ones, with some missing. The table shows 150,000 to 250,000 clones, with approximately 84% occurring only once. The V call is TRBV9, the J call TRBJ2-1, with 7 bases identical to TRBD2. Sequenced: peripheral blood. This TCR was sampled from a human donor with acute or convalescent COVID-19. The donor label of this sample is uncertain. The CDR3 region is CASSSTPWEGNEQFF. For the CDR3, the DNA is TGTGCCAGCAGCTCTACGCCGTGGGAGGGGAATGAGCAGTTCTTC.